This T cell receptor beta chain was sequenced for a study of blood T cell repertoires in COVID-19. The wider study: Acute and convalescent COVID-19 samples came from the United States, Italy and Spain.

Clones were sequenced by immunoSEQ multiplex PCR, and TCRdb holds only the in-frame ones, with some missing. This sample has about 240,000 clones, with about 86% found just once. The participants were between roughly 18 and 100 years old and came from about two dozen US areas. Cohort allocation depended upon clinical history that participants reported. Germline V CDR1 and CDR2: SGHDN, FVKESK. The germline V and J ends were trimmed by 0 bases and 6 bases, with 5 bases remaining between them. The CDR3 loop spans 13 amino acids. This receptor was obtained from a woman in her forties with acute COVID-19. Specimen: PBMCs or T cells enriched from blood (not recorded which). The V call is TRBV14, the J call TRBJ1-4; unclear D gene. DNA for the CDR3: TGTGCCAGCAGCCAAGACCGTTATGAAAAACTGTTTTTT. Encoded protein: CASSQDRYEKLFF.